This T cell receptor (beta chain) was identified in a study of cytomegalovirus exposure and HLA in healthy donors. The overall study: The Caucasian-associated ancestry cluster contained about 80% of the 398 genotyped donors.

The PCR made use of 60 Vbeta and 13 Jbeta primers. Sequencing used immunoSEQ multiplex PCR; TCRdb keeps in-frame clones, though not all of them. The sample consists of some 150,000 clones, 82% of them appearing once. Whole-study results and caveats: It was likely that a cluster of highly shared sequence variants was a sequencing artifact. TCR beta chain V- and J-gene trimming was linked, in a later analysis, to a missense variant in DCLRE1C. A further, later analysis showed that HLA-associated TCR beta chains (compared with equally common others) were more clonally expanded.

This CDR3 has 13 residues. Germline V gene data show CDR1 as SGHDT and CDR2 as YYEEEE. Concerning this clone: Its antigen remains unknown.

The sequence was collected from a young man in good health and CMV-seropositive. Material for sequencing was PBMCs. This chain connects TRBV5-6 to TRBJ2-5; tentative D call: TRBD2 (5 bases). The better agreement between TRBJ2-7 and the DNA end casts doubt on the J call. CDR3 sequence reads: CASSLGTSIEQYF. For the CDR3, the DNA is TGTGCCAGCAGCTTGGGAACTAGTATCGAGCAGTACTTC.